This entry concerns a single T cell receptor (beta chain). The length of the CDR3 is 14 residues. CDR1 is LNHDA, CDR2 SQIVND, per germline (reference sequence). V was pared by 6 bases and J by 1 base, with 9 bases between. This entry is derived from a study of blood T cell repertoires in COVID-19. In the study overall: Italy, Spain and the United States were the sources of the convalescent and acute COVID-19 samples. Sample material is recorded as cDNA or gDNA derived from T cells, B-cell-depleted T cells, or PBMCs.

How the authors handled the data: Estimated nucleated cell counts came from reference gene primer amplification. TCRdb's copy holds only in-frame clones and misses some; the assay was immunoSEQ multiplex PCR. For V, J and clone size, that table is used; D and trimming come from the DNA. The top ten clones hold about 2.1% of a sample with about 180,000 clones, nearly 90% of them seen once. The sample comprised peripheral blood. The sequence came from a man younger than 35 who had recovered from COVID-19. The chain links TRBV19 to TRBJ2-2; no clear D. The CDR3 DNA is TGTGCCAGTAGCCCTTCAGAGAACACCGGGGAGCTGTTTTTT. The encoded protein is CASSPSENTGELFF.